The rows below give T cell receptor beta chains drawn from one sample of a study of blood T cell repertoires in COVID-19. Produced via immunoSEQ multiplex PCR; TCRdb's table is partial and in-frame only. Seen here are 350,000 to 400,000 clones, approximately 90% observed once, and the top ten hold about 1.2%. Sequenced material: PBMCs or T cells enriched from blood (not recorded which). Receptors originate from a woman aged 18-29 years who had recovered from COVID-19. The CDR3 runs from the conserved cysteine through the conserved F or W. Fields, in order: clone size, D gene, J gene, V gene, CDR3 DNA, CDR3 protein. A D gene is named only where the DNA matches it firmly. Clone size is stated in some rows and not others, as once, few, many or a class when expanded.

abundance: -
d_gene: -
j_gene: TRBJ1-4
v_gene: TRBV30
CDR3nt: TGTGCCTGGAGTGTACCATCTCTACTCCTTGAAAAACTGTTTTTT
CDR3aa: CAWSVPSLLLEKLFF

abundance: -
d_gene: TRBD1
j_gene: TRBJ1-4
v_gene: TRBV5-1
CDR3nt: TGCGCCAGCAGGGGAACAGGGGTGGAAAAACTGTTTTTT
CDR3aa: CASRGTGVEKLFF

abundance: -
d_gene: -
j_gene: TRBJ1-4
v_gene: TRBV5-1
CDR3nt: TGCGCCAGCCAGGGAATCGGATCTAATGAAAAACTGTTTTTT
CDR3aa: CASQGIGSNEKLFF

abundance: -
d_gene: TRBD1
j_gene: TRBJ2-7
v_gene: TRBV2
CDR3nt: TGTGCCAGCAGTGACTCGACAGGGGTTTACGAGCAGTACTTC
CDR3aa: CASSDSTGVYEQYF

abundance: -
d_gene: -
j_gene: TRBJ2-5
v_gene: TRBV19
CDR3nt: TGTGCCAGTAGTATAGTCGGGACTTTGGGAGAGACCCAGTACTTC
CDR3aa: CASSIVGTLGETQYF

abundance: once
d_gene: -
j_gene: TRBJ1-1
v_gene: TRBV4-1
CDR3nt: TGCGCCAGCAGCCAATTCGTGACGGTAGCTACCACTGAAGCTTTCTTT
CDR3aa: CASSQFVTVATTEAFF

abundance: -
d_gene: -
j_gene: TRBJ1-1
v_gene: TRBV19
CDR3nt: TGTGCCAGTAGTATTGAAGGGGTCGACACTGAAGCTTTCTTT
CDR3aa: CASSIEGVDTEAFF

abundance: -
d_gene: TRBD1
j_gene: TRBJ2-2
v_gene: TRBV4-1
CDR3nt: TGCGCCAGCAGCCGCACCGGGACAGGGGATCCCACGGAGCTGTTTTTT
CDR3aa: CASSRTGTGDPTELFF

abundance: -
d_gene: -
j_gene: TRBJ2-7
v_gene: TRBV29-1
CDR3nt: TGCAGCGTTATCCACAGGGTCCAATCCTACGAGCAGTACTTC
CDR3aa: CSVIHRVQSYEQYF

abundance: -
d_gene: -
j_gene: TRBJ2-6
v_gene: TRBV3-1/TRBV3-2
CDR3nt: TGTGCCAGCAGCCAGTTGCTCACTTTCTCTGGGGCCAACGTCCTGACTTTC
CDR3aa: CASSQLLTFSGANVLTF

abundance: -
d_gene: -
j_gene: TRBJ1-2
v_gene: TRBV3-1/TRBV3-2
CDR3nt: TGTGCCAGCAGCCCCGATGCGTGGACAGACTTAGACTACACCTTC
CDR3aa: CASSPDAWTDLDYTF

abundance: -
d_gene: -
j_gene: TRBJ1-5
v_gene: TRBV27
CDR3nt: TGTGCCAGCAGCTCGGACAGATATAGCAATCAGCCCCAGCATTTT
CDR3aa: CASSSDRYSNQPQHF

abundance: -
d_gene: -
j_gene: TRBJ2-4
v_gene: TRBV18
CDR3nt: TGTGCCAGCTCACCTCCAAGGGGAGCCAAAAACATTCAGTACTTC
CDR3aa: CASSPPRGAKNIQYF

abundance: -
d_gene: TRBD1
j_gene: TRBJ2-7
v_gene: TRBV7-8
CDR3nt: TGTGCCAGCAGCGACAGGGGGGTCGCATTTCGCTACGAGCAGTACTTC
CDR3aa: CASSDRGVAFRYEQYF

abundance: -
d_gene: TRBD1
j_gene: TRBJ1-6
v_gene: TRBV9
CDR3nt: TGTGCCAGCAGCGTAGGGCGTCCAGGGGGTAATTCACCCCTCCACTTT
CDR3aa: CASSVGRPGGNSPLHF

abundance: -
d_gene: -
j_gene: TRBJ1-1
v_gene: TRBV3-1/TRBV3-2
CDR3nt: TGTGCCAGCAGCCCTCCGCCCCACAGCCCCACTGAAGCTTTCTTT
CDR3aa: CASSPPPHSPTEAFF

abundance: -
d_gene: TRBD1
j_gene: TRBJ1-3
v_gene: TRBV7-6
CDR3nt: TGTGCCAGCAGCTCGGGACAGTTCTCTGGAAACACCATATATTTT
CDR3aa: CASSSGQFSGNTIYF

abundance: -
d_gene: -
j_gene: TRBJ1-6
v_gene: TRBV19
CDR3nt: TGTGCCAGTAGTATTAATTTGCCGGTAACTGGTTCACCCCTCCACTTT
CDR3aa: CASSINLPVTGSPLHF

abundance: -
d_gene: TRBD1
j_gene: TRBJ2-7
v_gene: TRBV28
CDR3nt: TGTGCCAGCACCTCCCGGGGACAGGCCTACGAGCAGTACTTC
CDR3aa: CASTSRGQAYEQYF

abundance: -
d_gene: -
j_gene: TRBJ2-7
v_gene: TRBV6-5
CDR3nt: TGTGCCAGCAGGTCAGATTCCTCCTACGAGCAGTACTTC
CDR3aa: CASRSDSSYEQYF

abundance: few
d_gene: -
j_gene: TRBJ1-2
v_gene: TRBV27
CDR3nt: TGTGCCAGCAGTTTTCAGGAGGGAACTAACTATGGCTACACCTTC
CDR3aa: CASSFQEGTNYGYTF

abundance: -
d_gene: TRBD2
j_gene: TRBJ2-7
v_gene: TRBV5-4
CDR3nt: TGTGCCAGCAGCGCGGGGGGGACCTTCTCCTACGAGCAGTACTTC
CDR3aa: CASSAGGTFSYEQYF

abundance: -
d_gene: -
j_gene: TRBJ2-1
v_gene: TRBV4-3
CDR3nt: TGCGCCAGCAGCCAGACATCGAGTCCGGGGGACAATGAGCAGTTCTTC
CDR3aa: CASSQTSSPGDNEQFF

abundance: -
d_gene: -
j_gene: TRBJ1-4
v_gene: TRBV4-2
CDR3nt: TGTGCCAGCAGCCCCGAAATGAGACTTAGGCATGAAAAACTGTTTTTT
CDR3aa: CASSPEMRLRHEKLFF

abundance: -
d_gene: TRBD1
j_gene: TRBJ2-3
v_gene: TRBV5-4
CDR3nt: TGTGCCAGCAGCTTCGACAGGGCAAATCGGCAGTATTTT
CDR3aa: CASSFDRANRQYF

abundance: -
d_gene: -
j_gene: TRBJ2-3
v_gene: TRBV7-8
CDR3nt: TGTGCCAGCAGCCCAGTTGGGGGGGCCAGGGATACGCAGTATTTT
CDR3aa: CASSPVGGARDTQYF

abundance: -
d_gene: -
j_gene: TRBJ1-3
v_gene: TRBV2
CDR3nt: TGTGCCAGCAGTCCACAGGTCTTTTCTGGAAACACCATATATTTT
CDR3aa: CASSPQVFSGNTIYF

abundance: -
d_gene: -
j_gene: TRBJ1-5
v_gene: TRBV6-5
CDR3nt: TGTGCCAGCAGGATGGACAGAAACAATCAGCCCCAGCATTTT
CDR3aa: CASRMDRNNQPQHF

abundance: -
d_gene: -
j_gene: TRBJ1-2
v_gene: TRBV7-9
CDR3nt: TGTGCCAGCAGCTCACCGGACACCTTGAACTATGGCTACACCTTC
CDR3aa: CASSSPDTLNYGYTF

abundance: -
d_gene: -
j_gene: TRBJ1-2
v_gene: TRBV7-2
CDR3nt: TGTGCCAGCAGCTTAAACCCAGGAGGCGCTACCATACGCTACACCTTC
CDR3aa: CASSLNPGGATIRYTF

abundance: -
d_gene: TRBD1
j_gene: TRBJ1-2
v_gene: TRBV5-8
CDR3nt: TGTGCCAGCAGCTTGGGGGACAGGGAGTTTTATGGCTACACCTTC
CDR3aa: CASSLGDREFYGYTF

abundance: -
d_gene: -
j_gene: TRBJ1-5
v_gene: TRBV27
CDR3nt: TGTGCCAGCAGTTTAGGGAGGGGTAGCAATCAGCCCCAGCATTTT
CDR3aa: CASSLGRGSNQPQHF

abundance: -
d_gene: -
j_gene: TRBJ2-7
v_gene: TRBV11-2
CDR3nt: TGTGCCAGCAGCTTTAGAGGGACCTACGAGCAGTACTTC
CDR3aa: CASSFRGTYEQYF

abundance: -
d_gene: -
j_gene: TRBJ2-7
v_gene: TRBV5-6
CDR3nt: TGTGCCAGCAGCTTCGCCAGCTCCTACGAGCAGTACTTC
CDR3aa: CASSFASSYEQYF

abundance: -
d_gene: TRBD2
j_gene: TRBJ2-1
v_gene: TRBV6-4
CDR3nt: TGTGCCAGCAGTGAAGAGCGGGGGGGGTACAATGAGCAGTTCTTC
CDR3aa: CASSEERGGYNEQFF

abundance: -
d_gene: TRBD1
j_gene: TRBJ1-1
v_gene: TRBV19
CDR3nt: TGTGCCAGTACGCTCGGGGGACAGGGTGGGACTGAAGCTTTCTTT
CDR3aa: CASTLGGQGGTEAFF

abundance: -
d_gene: -
j_gene: TRBJ1-4
v_gene: TRBV5-1
CDR3nt: TGCGCCAGCAGCTTGGGGGTTCTCCAGAGGGAAAATGAAAAACTGTTTTTT
CDR3aa: CASSLGVLQRENEKLFF

abundance: -
d_gene: TRBD1
j_gene: TRBJ1-5
v_gene: TRBV6-6
CDR3nt: TGTGCCAGCAGTGCCGGGACAGGGGGTATACCCCAGCATTTT
CDR3aa: CASSAGTGGIPQHF

abundance: -
d_gene: -
j_gene: TRBJ1-2
v_gene: TRBV9
CDR3nt: TGTGCCAGCAGCCCGGACCGGAGGCCCTATGGCTACACCTTC
CDR3aa: CASSPDRRPYGYTF

abundance: -
d_gene: -
j_gene: TRBJ1-2
v_gene: TRBV3-1/TRBV3-2
CDR3nt: TGTGCCAGCAGCCGCGCCGGGGAAGGGAGTAACTATGGCTACACCTTC
CDR3aa: CASSRAGEGSNYGYTF

abundance: -
d_gene: -
j_gene: TRBJ1-6
v_gene: TRBV7-2
CDR3nt: TGTGCCAGCAGCTTAAGGCAGGGAGGATCACCCCTCCACTTT
CDR3aa: CASSLRQGGSPLHF

abundance: -
d_gene: TRBD2
j_gene: TRBJ2-2
v_gene: TRBV30
CDR3nt: TGTGCCTGGAGGGCCGCGAGGACTAGCGGGTGGAACACCGGGGAGCTGTTTTTT
CDR3aa: CAWRAARTSGWNTGELFF

abundance: -
d_gene: -
j_gene: TRBJ1-2
v_gene: TRBV7-6
CDR3nt: TGTGCCAGCAGCTTAGCGGGAGTCTATGGCTACACCTTC
CDR3aa: CASSLAGVYGYTF

abundance: -
d_gene: TRBD1
j_gene: TRBJ1-1
v_gene: TRBV7-9
CDR3nt: TGTGCCAGCAGCCAAGAAAGGGGGCCAAGGATAAATATGAACACTGAAGCTTTCTTT
CDR3aa: CASSQERGPRINMNTEAFF

abundance: -
d_gene: -
j_gene: TRBJ2-5
v_gene: TRBV12-3/TRBV12-4
CDR3nt: TGTGCCAGCAAGAGTAACGTCCAAGAGACCCAGTACTTC
CDR3aa: CASKSNVQETQYF

abundance: -
d_gene: -
j_gene: TRBJ1-1
v_gene: TRBV28
CDR3nt: TGTGCCAGCAGTTTACCGGGAAATTGGAACACTGAAGCTTTCTTT
CDR3aa: CASSLPGNWNTEAFF

abundance: once
d_gene: -
j_gene: TRBJ1-6
v_gene: TRBV9
CDR3nt: TGTGCCAGCAACGAGGGCTCCTATAATTCACCCCTCCACTTT
CDR3aa: CASNEGSYNSPLHF

abundance: -
d_gene: -
j_gene: TRBJ2-5
v_gene: TRBV5-1
CDR3nt: TGCGCCAGCAGCCCAATACAGGGCGGGGAGACCCAGTACTTC
CDR3aa: CASSPIQGGETQYF

abundance: -
d_gene: -
j_gene: TRBJ1-4
v_gene: TRBV5-1
CDR3nt: TGCGCCAGCAGCTTGACAGGCCTAGGGACTAATGAAAAACTGTTTTTT
CDR3aa: CASSLTGLGTNEKLFF

abundance: -
d_gene: -
j_gene: TRBJ2-7
v_gene: TRBV5-4
CDR3nt: TGTGCCAGCAGCTTGGCACTAGAATACGAGCAGTACTTC
CDR3aa: CASSLALEYEQYF

abundance: -
d_gene: TRBD2
j_gene: TRBJ2-1
v_gene: TRBV5-1
CDR3nt: TGCGCCAGCAGCACGAGACTAGCGAATGAGCAGTTCTTC
CDR3aa: CASSTRLANEQFF

abundance: -
d_gene: -
j_gene: TRBJ1-1
v_gene: TRBV5-6
CDR3nt: TGTGCCAGCAGCTTCTTTTTACAGCTGAACACTGAAGCTTTCTTT
CDR3aa: CASSFFLQLNTEAFF

abundance: -
d_gene: -
j_gene: TRBJ2-1
v_gene: TRBV11-3
CDR3nt: TGTGCCAGCAGCTTAGGTGGGAGCTCCTACAATGAGCAGTTCTTC
CDR3aa: CASSLGGSSYNEQFF